These T cell receptor beta chains were read from a single sample in a study of identifying expanded T cells in peripheral blood. Sequencing was performed with immunoSEQ multiplex PCR; in TCRdb, only in-frame clones are kept and a portion is missing. The sample yields tens of thousands of clones, over 75% seen once. The sequenced sample consisted of blood. The receptors originated from a person between 18 and 75 years old in good health. The CDR3 runs from the conserved cysteine through the conserved F or W. Fields, in order: clone size, D gene, J gene, V gene, CDR3 protein, CDR3 DNA. D genes are given only for firm matches. For some rows the clone size is stated as once, few or many, or as a class when expanded; others skip it.

>NA|NA|TRBJ2-7|TRBV6-5
CAIERSYEQYF
TGTGCCATTGAACGGTCCTACGAGCAGTACTTC
>NA|NA|TRBJ1-1|TRBV7-6
CASSSGTGLGEAFF
TGTGCCAGCAGCTCCGGCACGGGGTTGGGTGAAGCTTTCTTT
>NA|TRBD1|TRBJ1-2|TRBV5-1
CASSWTGSNYGYTF
TGCGCCAGCAGCTGGACAGGGAGTAACTATGGCTACACCTTC
>NA|NA|TRBJ1-2|TRBV7-2
CASSLEILGGILYGYTF
TGTGCCAGCAGCTTAGAAATTTTGGGGGGAATCCTCTATGGCTACACCTTC
>NA|TRBD2|TRBJ2-3|TRBV19
CASSRLAGIPTDTQYF
TGTGCCAGTAGTCGACTAGCGGGAATTCCCACAGATACGCAGTATTTT
>NA|TRBD1|TRBJ1-1|TRBV29-1
CSAGGQGNTEAFF
TGCAGCGCTGGGGGACAGGGAAACACTGAAGCTTTCTTT
>NA|NA|TRBJ2-7|TRBV6-6
CASSPPLGGRGEQYF
TGTGCCAGCAGTCCCCCTCTCGGGGGTAGGGGAGAGCAGTACTTC
>NA|NA|TRBJ1-2|TRBV9
CASSQSAAYGYTF
TGTGCCAGCAGCCAGAGCGCGGCCTATGGCTACACCTTC
>NA|NA|TRBJ1-4|TRBV5-6
CASSLAGVNGKLFF
TGTGCCAGCAGCTTGGCAGGGGTCAATGGAAAACTGTTTTTT
>NA|NA|TRBJ1-3|TRBV9
CASSARGSSGNTIYF
TGTGCCAGCAGCGCCCGGGGGAGCTCTGGAAACACCATATATTTT
>NA|TRBD1|TRBJ1-2|TRBV27
CASSSPMTGDYGYTF
TGTGCCAGCAGTTCGCCGATGACAGGGGACTATGGCTACACCTTC
>NA|NA|TRBJ2-7|TRBV6-1
CASSETSAYEQYF
TGTGCCAGCAGTGAAACTTCAGCCTACGAGCAGTACTTC
>NA|TRBD1|TRBJ2-7|TRBV28
CASSPSGTGWNEQYF
TGTGCCAGCAGTCCGTCCGGGACAGGGTGGAACGAGCAGTACTTC
>NA|TRBD2|TRBJ2-5|TRBV5-1
CASSPGLAGEVETQYF
TGCGCCAGCAGCCCGGGACTAGCGGGAGAAGTTGAGACCCAGTACTTC
>NA|TRBD1|TRBJ1-2|TRBV6-6
CASSYQGANYGYTF
TGTGCCAGCAGTTACCAGGGGGCTAACTATGGCTACACCTTC
>NA|TRBD2|TRBJ2-5|TRBV9
CASSSNSGGTQETQYF
TGTGCCAGCAGCTCAAATAGCGGGGGAACGCAAGAGACCCAGTACTTC
>NA|TRBD2|TRBJ2-1|TRBV11-2
CASSPTSANNNEQFF
TGTGCCAGCAGTCCGACTAGCGCGAACAACAATGAGCAGTTCTTC
>NA|TRBD2|TRBJ2-7|TRBV19
CASSVGLAGSGEQYF
TGTGCCAGTAGCGTGGGACTAGCGGGATCAGGAGAGCAGTACTTC
>NA|NA|TRBJ2-1|TRBV28
CASSLPGTRNEQFF
TGTGCCAGCAGTTTGCCCGGGACCAGGAATGAGCAGTTCTTC
>once|TRBD2|TRBJ2-3|TRBV27
CASRPSPAGITDTQYF
TGTGCCAGCAGACCCTCGCCAGCGGGAATCACAGATACGCAGTATTTT
>NA|NA|TRBJ1-2|TRBV28
CASSLAQGRDGYTF
TGTGCCAGCAGTTTAGCCCAGGGGAGGGATGGCTACACCTTC
>NA|TRBD1|TRBJ2-7|TRBV9
CASSPSLGRGHEQYF
TGTGCCAGCAGCCCCTCCCTCGGCAGGGGGCACGAGCAGTACTTC
>once|NA|TRBJ2-5|TRBV12-5
CASGWEEIQYF
TGTGCTAGTGGTTGGGAAGAGATCCAGTACTTC
>NA|TRBD1|TRBJ1-2|TRBV27
CASSLKGQGEYGYTF
TGTGCCAGCAGTTTAAAGGGACAGGGGGAATATGGCTACACCTTC
>NA|NA|TRBJ2-1|TRBV12-5
CASGGPGGFDEQFF
TGTGCTAGTGGGGGTCCCGGGGGTTTCGATGAGCAGTTCTTC
>once|NA|TRBJ2-1|TRBV4-3
CASSQDALKSNEQFF
TGCGCCAGCAGCCAAGACGCCCTGAAATCTAATGAGCAGTTCTTC
>NA|TRBD2|TRBJ2-1|TRBV10-3
CAVTGTSGSRDEQFF
TGTGCCGTGACTGGGACTAGCGGGAGTCGCGATGAGCAGTTCTTC
>NA|TRBD2|TRBJ2-7|TRBV7-8
CASSLARTSGGPAYEQYF
TGTGCCAGCAGCTTAGCCCGGACTAGCGGGGGGCCTGCCTACGAGCAGTACTTC
>NA|NA|TRBJ2-1|TRBV9
CASSERRGRNNEQFF
TGTGCCAGCAGCGAACGGCGGGGTCGGAACAATGAGCAGTTCTTC
>NA|TRBD1|TRBJ1-4|TRBV6-5
CASSYEGQGFEKLFF
TGTGCCAGCAGTTACGAGGGACAGGGGTTTGAAAAACTGTTTTTT
>once|NA|TRBJ2-5|TRBV10-2
CASSPQGETQYF
TGCGCCAGCAGTCCGCAGGGAGAGACCCAGTACTTC
>NA|TRBD1|TRBJ2-1|TRBV7-2
CASSWGQPNNEQFF
TGTGCCAGCAGTTGGGGACAGCCAAACAATGAGCAGTTCTTC
>NA|TRBD2|TRBJ2-1|TRBV2
CASTNKGSGGYEQFF
TGTGCCAGCACCAACAAAGGGAGCGGGGGCTATGAGCAGTTCTTC
>NA|TRBD1|TRBJ2-1|TRBV5-1
CASSPGGLSYNEQFF
TGCGCCAGCAGCCCAGGGGGCCTCTCCTACAATGAGCAGTTCTTC
>NA|NA|TRBJ2-7|TRBV27
CASKHLLEYEQYF
TGTGCCAGCAAACACCTCTTGGAGTACGAGCAGTACTTC
>NA|NA|TRBJ2-7|TRBV7-9
CASSLKGGGEQYF
TGTGCCAGCAGCTTAAAAGGGGGTGGCGAGCAGTACTTC
>NA|TRBD2|TRBJ2-1|TRBV7-9
CASSLALAGIYNEQFF
TGTGCCAGCAGCTTAGCACTAGCGGGGATCTACAATGAGCAGTTCTTC
>NA|NA|TRBJ1-3|TRBV29-1
CSVKQSLGNTIYF
TGCAGCGTGAAACAGAGCCTAGGAAACACCATATATTTT
>NA|NA|TRBJ2-5|TRBV28
CASGRGIQETQYF
TGTGCCAGCGGCAGGGGCATACAAGAGACCCAGTACTTC
>NA|TRBD1|TRBJ1-4|TRBV9
CASSGRDRGPNEKLFF
TGTGCCAGCAGCGGCCGGGACAGGGGCCCTAATGAAAAACTGTTTTTT
>NA|NA|TRBJ2-1|TRBV19
CASKSRAGRTLVNEQFF
TGTGCCAGTAAGAGTAGGGCGGGCAGGACCCTAGTCAATGAGCAGTTCTTC
>once|NA|TRBJ2-7|TRBV5-4
CASSLRGTYEQYF
TGTGCCAGCAGCTTGAGAGGGACCTACGAGCAGTACTTC
>NA|NA|TRBJ2-5|TRBV7-9
CASSLAQPSGLRETQYF
TGTGCCAGCAGCTTAGCGCAACCCAGCGGGTTGAGGGAGACCCAGTACTTC
>NA|NA|TRBJ1-5|TRBV6-5
CASSKRPRDQPQHF
TGTGCCAGCAGTAAACGACCTCGGGACCAGCCCCAGCATTTT
>NA|NA|TRBJ1-2|TRBV5-4
CASSQDLRGLDGYTF
TGTGCCAGCAGCCAAGACCTTCGAGGGCTTGATGGCTACACCTTC
>NA|NA|TRBJ2-3|TRBV29-1
CSVDRAGDTQYF
TGCAGCGTTGACAGGGCTGGAGATACGCAGTATTTT
>NA|NA|TRBJ2-1|TRBV2
CASITDSIHEQFF
TGTGCCAGCATAACCGACAGTATCCATGAGCAGTTCTTC
>NA|NA|TRBJ2-7|TRBV7-8
CASSLTSYEQYF
TGTGCCAGCAGCTTAACCTCCTACGAGCAGTACTTC
>NA|TRBD1|TRBJ1-1|TRBV6-5
CASSYSDGQGAFF
TGTGCCAGCAGTTACTCAGACGGACAGGGAGCTTTCTTT
>NA|TRBD2|TRBJ2-7|TRBV19
CASSMREAAYEQYF
TGTGCCAGTAGTATGCGGGAGGCTGCCTACGAGCAGTACTTC
>NA|NA|TRBJ1-4|TRBV12-5
CASGLVRRGEKLFF
TGTGCTAGTGGTTTGGTACGGAGAGGTGAAAAACTGTTTTTT
>NA|NA|TRBJ1-1|TRBV14
CASSRTGKGTEAFF
TGTGCCAGCAGCCGCACAGGGAAGGGGACTGAAGCTTTCTTT
>NA|NA|TRBJ1-2|TRBV5-1
CASSLGRVNGYTF
TGCGCCAGCAGCTTGGGGAGGGTGAATGGCTACACCTTC